This TCR beta chain was observed in a study of memory CD4+ T cells and cytomegalovirus serostatus. Single viable CD3+CD4+CD8-CD45RO+ cells were sorted as the memory CD4+ T cells. CDR1 SGHRS and CDR2 YFSETQ come from the germline V gene. The CDR3 loop spans 16 amino acids. Trimming cost V 3 bases and J 2 bases; bases outside gene matches: 6. TCRdb's copy holds only in-frame clones and misses some; the assay was immunoSEQ multiplex PCR. The top ten clones hold approximately 0.54% of a sample with approximately 61,000 clones, around 80% of them seen once. The clonotype originates from an adult in good health and CMV-seronegative. Some clones in this sample may be carry-over from other donors' samples. The material sequenced was memory CD4+ T cells from blood. The rearrangement joins TRBV5-1 to TRBJ2-3; TRBD2 matches at 10 bases. The CDR3 DNA follows: TGCGCCAGCAGCTCCGGACTAGCGGAGTCCACAGATACGCAGTATTTT. As protein: CASSSGLAESTDTQYF.